This T cell receptor beta chain is drawn from a study of early T cells in non-severe SARS-CoV-2 infection. Overall study context: Sequenced bulk RNA came from whole blood that was unsorted, and chains were unpaired.

In regard to this clonotype: Its matching antigen is unknown.

Study findings and constraints: The study's VDJdb matching favored anti-spike CD8 responses and missed private and CD4 specificities.

The CDR3 covers 18 residues. Losses at the gene ends were 0 bases for V and 0 bases for J; bases not matched to a gene: 6. The germline gives CDR1 SGHKS, CDR2 YYEKEE (reference sequence). TCRdb re-analysed the 5' RACE reads in MiXCR, keeping a single row per CDR3 protein. The sample yields 20,000 to 25,000 distinct CDR3 sequences, 3% to 4% seen once. The TCR originated in an adult who was a healthcare worker with PCR-confirmed SARS-CoV-2 infection or an uninfected control (not recorded which). The V gene is TRBV5-5, the J gene TRBJ2-4, with TRBD2 matching 10 bases. Sequences were obtained from whole blood. CDR3 sequence (DNA): TGTGCCAGCAGCTTGGTGGCTAGCGGGAGAGTAGCCAAAAACATTCAGTACTTC. Protein: CASSLVASGRVAKNIQYF.